These 7 T cell receptor beta chains share one sample of origin, sequenced in a study of T cells after yellow fever vaccination. TCRdb re-derived calls from the 5' RACE reads in MiXCR, one entry per CDR3 protein. Counted here are 250,000 to 300,000 distinct CDR3 sequences, approximately 5.2% occurring once; the ten biggest clones make up roughly 3.3%. This material consisted of CD4+ T cells sorted from PBMCs, taken on the day of the yellow fever booster vaccination. The receptors here all came from a man aged 18 to 29 who received the YFV17D yellow fever vaccine.

The V call is TRBV9, the J call TRBJ1-1, with 11 bases matching TRBD1. The V gene end was trimmed by 2 bases and the J gene end by 3 bases; junction bases not matched to a gene: 3. Germline-derived CDR1 and CDR2 are SGDLS and YYNGEE. This CDR3 contains 15 residues. CDR3 in DNA: TGTGCCAGCAGCGTCGCGGGACAGGGGGACACTGAAGCTTTCTTT. It translates to CASSVAGQGDTEAFF.

In its sample, this clonotype was seen a few times. The V and J genes are TRBV7-9 and TRBJ1-2; D gene ambiguous. The CDR3 runs 18 residues. From germline, CDR1 is SEHNR and CDR2 FQNEAQ (reference sequence). The V gene lost 4 bases and the J gene lost 2 bases, with 23 bases spanning the gap. The CDR3 loop reads CASSSTRPPGGKNYGYTF. For the CDR3, the DNA is TGTGCCAGCAGCTCCACTAGGCCTCCAGGCGGAAAGAACTATGGCTACACCTTC.

This clonotype has more than one count but fewer than ten. A single base separates this from a much larger clone, so it may be a read error. The chain employs TRBV5-1 and TRBJ2-7; D not certain. The DNA matches TRBJ2-1 better at its end, which makes the J call doubtful. Germline lookup yields CDR1 SGHRS and CDR2 YFSETQ. The CDR3 is 11 residues long. CDR3 sequence (DNA): TGCGCCAGCAGCTTGGTTAGCGAGCAGTTCTTC. As protein: CASSLVSEQFF.

Only a few counts were recorded for this clonotype. This sequence joins TRBV3-1 and TRBJ1-2; D possibly corresponds to TRBD1 (6 bases). Germline values: CDR1 LGHDT, CDR2 YNNKEL (reference sequence). The CDR3 spans 12 residues. The ends were cut back, 3 bases at V and 6 bases at J, with 8 bases in the middle. Here the CDR3 DNA reads TGTGCCAGCAGCCAGGGGGCTCATGGCTACACCTTC. Protein: CASSQGAHGYTF.

This clonotype has more than one count but fewer than ten. V is TRBV5-1 and J is TRBJ1-4; perhaps TRBD1 as D (6 bases). The V gene lost 4 bases and the J gene lost 3 bases, with 16 bases spanning the gap. CDR1 SGHRS and CDR2 YFSETQ come from the germline V gene. This CDR3 has 16 amino acids. In nucleotides, the CDR3 is TGCGCCAGCAGCCCCACGAGGGGGGGGTCTAATGAAAAACTGTTTTTT. Translated: CASSPTRGGSNEKLFF.

The chain carries TRBV12-3 or TRBV12-4 and TRBJ2-1; 10 nucleotides align to TRBD1. The CDR3 length is 15 residues. V lost 5 bases, J lost 2 bases, and 3 bases stayed unmatched. For the CDR3, the DNA is TGTGCCAGCAGTCCGGACAGGGGGACCTACAATGAGCAGTTCTTC. It yields the protein CASSPDRGTYNEQFF.

DNA for the CDR3: TGTGCCAGCGGTACCGGGACTTATGGCTACACCTTC. This translates into CASGTGTYGYTF. The chain couples TRBV12-3 or TRBV12-4 to TRBJ1-2; TRBD1 is a possible D gene (5 bases). V was clipped by 8 bases and J by 5 bases, with 12 bases between them. The CDR3 is made up of 12 amino acids.